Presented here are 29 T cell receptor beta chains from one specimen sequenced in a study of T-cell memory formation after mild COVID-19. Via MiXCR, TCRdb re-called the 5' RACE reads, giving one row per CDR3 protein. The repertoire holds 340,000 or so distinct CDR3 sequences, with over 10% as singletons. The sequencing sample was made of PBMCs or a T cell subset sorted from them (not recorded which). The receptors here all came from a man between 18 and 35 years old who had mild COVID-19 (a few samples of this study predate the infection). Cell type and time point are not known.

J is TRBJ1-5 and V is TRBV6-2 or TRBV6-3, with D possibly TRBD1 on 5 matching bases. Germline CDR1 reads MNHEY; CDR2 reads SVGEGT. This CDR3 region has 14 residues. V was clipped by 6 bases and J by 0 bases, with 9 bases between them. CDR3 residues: CASRAGASNQPQHF. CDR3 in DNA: TGTGCCAGCAGAGCCGGGGCTAGCAATCAGCCCCAGCATTTT.

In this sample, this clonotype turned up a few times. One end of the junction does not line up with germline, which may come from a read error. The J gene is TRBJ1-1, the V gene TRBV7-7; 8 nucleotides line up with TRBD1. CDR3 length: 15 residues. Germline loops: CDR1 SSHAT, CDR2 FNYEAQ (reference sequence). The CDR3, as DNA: TGTGCTAGCAGCAACGGACAGGGAACCCTCACTGAAGCTTTCTTT. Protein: CASSNGQGTLTEAFF.

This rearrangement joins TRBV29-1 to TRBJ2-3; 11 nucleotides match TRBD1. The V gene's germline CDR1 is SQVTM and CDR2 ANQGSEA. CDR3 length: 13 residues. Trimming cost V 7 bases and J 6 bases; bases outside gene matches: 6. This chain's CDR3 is CSGGQGESDTQYF. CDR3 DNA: TGCAGCGGGGGACAGGGGGAATCGGATACGCAGTATTTT.

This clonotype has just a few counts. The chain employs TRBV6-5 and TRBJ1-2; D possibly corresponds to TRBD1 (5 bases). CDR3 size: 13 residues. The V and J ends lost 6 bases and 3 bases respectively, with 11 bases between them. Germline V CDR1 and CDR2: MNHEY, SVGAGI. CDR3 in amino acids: CASSRQGYYGYTF. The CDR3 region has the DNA TGTGCCAGCAGCCGTCAGGGATACTATGGCTACACCTTC.

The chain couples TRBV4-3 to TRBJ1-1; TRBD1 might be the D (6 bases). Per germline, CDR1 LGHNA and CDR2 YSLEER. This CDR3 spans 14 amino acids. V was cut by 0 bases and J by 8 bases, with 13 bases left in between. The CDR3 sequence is CASSQDLGGPEAFF. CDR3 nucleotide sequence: TGCGCCAGCAGCCAAGATCTAGGGGGGCCGGAAGCTTTCTTT.

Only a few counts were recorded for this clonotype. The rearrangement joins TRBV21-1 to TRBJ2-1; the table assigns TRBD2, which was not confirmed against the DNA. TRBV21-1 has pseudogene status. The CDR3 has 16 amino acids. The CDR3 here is CASSKAGTSGGTEQFF. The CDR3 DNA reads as TGTGCCAGCAGCAAAGCGGGGACTAGCGGGGGGACGGAGCAGTTCTTC.

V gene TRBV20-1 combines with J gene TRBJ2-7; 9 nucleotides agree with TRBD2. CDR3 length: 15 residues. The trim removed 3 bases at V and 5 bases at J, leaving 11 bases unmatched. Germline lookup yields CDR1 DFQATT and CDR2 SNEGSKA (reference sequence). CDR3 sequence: CSASSGGGVYHEQYF. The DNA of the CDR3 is TGCAGTGCTAGCTCGGGCGGGGGGGTGTACCACGAGCAGTACTTC.

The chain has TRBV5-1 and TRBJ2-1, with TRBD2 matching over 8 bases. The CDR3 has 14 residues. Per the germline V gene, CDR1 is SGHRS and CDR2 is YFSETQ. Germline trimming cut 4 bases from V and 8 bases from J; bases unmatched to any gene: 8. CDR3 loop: CASSPTGTRDEQFF. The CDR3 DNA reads TGCGCCAGCAGCCCGACCGGGACTAGGGATGAGCAGTTCTTC.

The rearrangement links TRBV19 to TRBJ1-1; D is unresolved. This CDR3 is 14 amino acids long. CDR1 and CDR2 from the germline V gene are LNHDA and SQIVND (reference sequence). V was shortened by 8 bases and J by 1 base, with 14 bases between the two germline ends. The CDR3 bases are TGTGCCAGTCGGCTGGCCGCTGCGAACACTGAAGCTTTCTTT. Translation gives CASRLAAANTEAFF.

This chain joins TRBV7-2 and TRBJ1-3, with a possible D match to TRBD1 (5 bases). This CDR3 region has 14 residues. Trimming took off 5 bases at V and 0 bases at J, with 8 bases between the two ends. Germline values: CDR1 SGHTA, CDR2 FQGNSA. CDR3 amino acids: CASSRQSSGNTIYF. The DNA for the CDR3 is TGTGCCAGCAGCCGACAGAGCTCTGGAAACACCATATATTTT.

The CDR3 coding sequence is TGTGCCAGCAGTTTACGGCGGGGGCCAATCACAGATACGCAGTATTTT. It encodes CASSLRRGPITDTQYF. The chain recombines TRBV28 with TRBJ2-3, with D possibly TRBD2 on 7 matching bases. The CDR3 runs to 16 residues. Looked up from germline, CDR1 is MDHEN and CDR2 is SYDVKM. V gave up 2 bases and J gave up 2 bases, with 14 bases separating them.

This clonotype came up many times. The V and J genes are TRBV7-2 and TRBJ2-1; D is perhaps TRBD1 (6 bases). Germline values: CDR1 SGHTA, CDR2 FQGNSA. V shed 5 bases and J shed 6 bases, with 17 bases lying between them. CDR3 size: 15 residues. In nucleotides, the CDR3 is TGTGCCAGCAGCCCAGGGGCAGGGCGAACCAATGAGCAGTTCTTC. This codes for CASSPGAGRTNEQFF.

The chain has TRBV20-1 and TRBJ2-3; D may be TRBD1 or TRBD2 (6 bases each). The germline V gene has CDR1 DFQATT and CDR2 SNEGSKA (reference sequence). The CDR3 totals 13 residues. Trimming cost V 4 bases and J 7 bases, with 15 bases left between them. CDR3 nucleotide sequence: TGCAGTGCTATCCCGGGGGACACCTATACGCAGTATTTT. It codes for CSAIPGDTYTQYF.

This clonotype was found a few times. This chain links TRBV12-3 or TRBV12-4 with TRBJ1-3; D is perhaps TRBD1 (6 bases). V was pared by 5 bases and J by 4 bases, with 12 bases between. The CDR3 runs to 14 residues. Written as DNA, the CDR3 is TGTGCCAGCAGTCAACAGGGTTCCGGAAACACCATATATTTT. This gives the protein CASSQQGSGNTIYF.

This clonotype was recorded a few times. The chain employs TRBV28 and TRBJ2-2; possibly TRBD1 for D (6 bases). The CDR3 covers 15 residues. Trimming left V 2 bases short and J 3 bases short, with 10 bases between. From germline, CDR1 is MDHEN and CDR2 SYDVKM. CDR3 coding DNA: TGTGCCAGCAGTTTAATGGGGGCCCACACCGGGGAGCTGTTTTTT. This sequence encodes CASSLMGAHTGELFF.

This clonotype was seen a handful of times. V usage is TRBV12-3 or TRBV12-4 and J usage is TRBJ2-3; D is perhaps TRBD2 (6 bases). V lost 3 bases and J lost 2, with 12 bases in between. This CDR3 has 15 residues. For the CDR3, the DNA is TGTGCCAGCAGTTTGGGGGGAATGCTCACAGATACGCAGTATTTT. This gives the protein CASSLGGMLTDTQYF.

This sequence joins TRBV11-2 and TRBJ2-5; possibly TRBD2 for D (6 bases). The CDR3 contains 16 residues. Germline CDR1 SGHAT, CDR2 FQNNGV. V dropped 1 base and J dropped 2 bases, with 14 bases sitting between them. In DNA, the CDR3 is TGTGCCAGCAGCTTAGTCCCAGGGACTCTTCAAGAGACCCAGTACTTC. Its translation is CASSLVPGTLQETQYF.

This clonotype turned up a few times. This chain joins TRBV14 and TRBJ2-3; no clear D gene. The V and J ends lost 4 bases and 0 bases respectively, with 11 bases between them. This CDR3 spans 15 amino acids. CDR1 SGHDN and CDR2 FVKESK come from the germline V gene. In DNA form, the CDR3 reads TGTGCCAGCAGCCTACCTGGAACTAGCACAGATACGCAGTATTTT. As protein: CASSLPGTSTDTQYF.

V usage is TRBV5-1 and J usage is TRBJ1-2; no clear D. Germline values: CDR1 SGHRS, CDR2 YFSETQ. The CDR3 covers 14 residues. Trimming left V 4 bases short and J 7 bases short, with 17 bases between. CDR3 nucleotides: TGCGCCAGCAGCCCCCCAGGCAGTTCTTCTGGCTACACCTTC. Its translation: CASSPPGSSSGYTF.

The CDR3 DNA reads TGTGCCAGCAGCTTATCCGGGACATACTCCTACAATGAGCAGTTCTTC. Amino acids: CASSLSGTYSYNEQFF. The J gene is TRBJ2-1, the V gene TRBV7-3; maybe TRBD1 (6 bases). Germline CDR1 SGHTA, CDR2 FQGTGA. The CDR3 contains 16 residues. V was shortened by 2 bases and J by 0 bases, with 11 bases between the two germline ends. The complete variable domain, with remaining parts taken from reference TRBV7-3 and TRBJ2-1, reads GAGVSQTPSNKVTEKGKYVELRCDPISGHTALYWYRQSLGQGPEFLIYFQGTGAADDSGLPNDRFFAVRPEGSVSTLKIQRTERGDSAVYLCASSLSGTYSYNEQFFGPGTRLTVL.

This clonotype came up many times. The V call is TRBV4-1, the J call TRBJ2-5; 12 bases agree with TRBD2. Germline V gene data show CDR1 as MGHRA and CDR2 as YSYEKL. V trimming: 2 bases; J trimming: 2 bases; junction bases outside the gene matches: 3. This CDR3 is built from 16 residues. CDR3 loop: CASSQRLAGDQETQYF. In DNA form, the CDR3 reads TGCGCCAGCAGCCAAAGACTAGCGGGGGATCAAGAGACCCAGTACTTC.

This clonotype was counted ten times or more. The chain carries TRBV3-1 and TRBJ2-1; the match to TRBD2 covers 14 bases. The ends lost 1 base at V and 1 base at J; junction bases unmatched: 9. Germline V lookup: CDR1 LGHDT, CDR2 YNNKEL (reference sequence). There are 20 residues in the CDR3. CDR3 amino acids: CASSQGLTSGGAPSYNEQFF. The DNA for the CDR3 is TGTGCCAGCAGCCAAGGCCTGACTAGCGGGGGGGCCCCATCCTACAATGAGCAGTTCTTC.

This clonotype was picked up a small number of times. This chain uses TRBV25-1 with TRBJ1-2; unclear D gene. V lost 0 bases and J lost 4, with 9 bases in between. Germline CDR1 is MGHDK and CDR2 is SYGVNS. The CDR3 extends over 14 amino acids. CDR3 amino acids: CASSEYGRAYGYTF. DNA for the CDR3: TGTGCCAGCAGTGAATATGGCCGAGCCTATGGCTACACCTTC.

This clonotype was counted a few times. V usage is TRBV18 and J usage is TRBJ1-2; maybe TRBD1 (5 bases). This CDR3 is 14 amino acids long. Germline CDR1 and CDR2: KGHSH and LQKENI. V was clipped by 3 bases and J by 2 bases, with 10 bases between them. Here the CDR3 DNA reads TGTGCCAGCTCACCCGGGGGGGTGAACTATGGCTACACCTTC. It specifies CASSPGGVNYGYTF.

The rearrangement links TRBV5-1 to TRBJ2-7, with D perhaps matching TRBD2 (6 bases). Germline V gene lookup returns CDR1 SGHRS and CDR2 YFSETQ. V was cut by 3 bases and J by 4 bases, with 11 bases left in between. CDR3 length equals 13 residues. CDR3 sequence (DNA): TGCGCCAGCAGCTGGGGGGTGGGTTACGAGCAGTACTTC. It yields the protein CASSWGVGYEQYF.

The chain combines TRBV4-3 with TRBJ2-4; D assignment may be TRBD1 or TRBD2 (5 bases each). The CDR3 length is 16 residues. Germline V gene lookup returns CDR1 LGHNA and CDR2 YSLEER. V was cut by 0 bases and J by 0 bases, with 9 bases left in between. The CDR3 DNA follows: TGCGCCAGCAGCCAAGAAGCAGGGAGAGCCAAAAACATTCAGTACTTC. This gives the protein CASSQEAGRAKNIQYF.

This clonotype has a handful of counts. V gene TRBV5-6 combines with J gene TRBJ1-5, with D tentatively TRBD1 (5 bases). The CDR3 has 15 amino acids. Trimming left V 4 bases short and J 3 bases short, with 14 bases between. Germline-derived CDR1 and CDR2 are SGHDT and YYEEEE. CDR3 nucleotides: TGTGCCAGCAGCCCCGCGGGGGTATCCAATCAGCCCCAGCATTTT. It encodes CASSPAGVSNQPQHF.

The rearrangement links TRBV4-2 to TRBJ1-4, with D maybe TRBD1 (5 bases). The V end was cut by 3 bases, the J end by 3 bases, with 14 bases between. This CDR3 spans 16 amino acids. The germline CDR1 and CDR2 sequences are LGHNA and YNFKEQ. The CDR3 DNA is TGTGCCAGCAGCCATCGGGCGCGGGGACCTAATGAAAAACTGTTTTTT. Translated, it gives CASSHRARGPNEKLFF.

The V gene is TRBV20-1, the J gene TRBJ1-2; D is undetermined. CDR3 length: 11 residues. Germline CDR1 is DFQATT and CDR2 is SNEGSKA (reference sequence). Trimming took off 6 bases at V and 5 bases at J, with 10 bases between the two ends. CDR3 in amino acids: CSASVGYGYTF. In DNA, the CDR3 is TGCAGTGCAAGCGTGGGATATGGCTACACCTTC.